A selection of T cell receptor beta chains follows, all from one sample in a study of T cells in Graves' hyperthyroidism and ophthalmopathy. TCRdb processed the multiplex PCR reads anew with MiXCR; each CDR3 protein has one entry. The repertoire has about 700,000 distinct CDR3 sequences, 45% of them found once; the top ten carry less than 9.5%. Sequencing was performed on peripheral blood or thyroid tissue (not recorded which). The source is an adult man with Graves' disease, either hyperthyroidism or ophthalmopathy (not recorded which). Each CDR3 is given with its conserved first and last residue. The D gene is left open where the match is weak. Only some rows state a clone size, as once, few, many or a class for expanded clones.

J gene,D gene,V gene,clone size,CDR3 DNA,CDR3 protein
TRBJ1-1,TRBD1,TRBV7-2,-,TGTGCCAGCAAAACCGCCGGGACAGTTAACACTGAAGCTTTCTTT,CASKTAGTVNTEAFF
TRBJ1-2,-,TRBV2,few,TGTGCCAGCAGTGAAGCGGCCTTAATCTATGGCTACACCTTC,CASSEAALIYGYTF
TRBJ1-2,-,TRBV5-5,few,TGTGCCAGCAGCTTGGCTGGCAGGGATAACTATGGCTACACCTTC,CASSLAGRDNYGYTF
TRBJ1-4,-,TRBV10-2,few,TGCGCCAGCAGTGAGTCGAGGGGAAGCTTTAATGAAAAACTGTTTTTT,CASSESRGSFNEKLFF
TRBJ1-2,-,TRBV4-3,-,TGCGCCAGCAGCCAAATAGCAGGTGACTATGGCTACACCTTC,CASSQIAGDYGYTF
TRBJ1-1,-,TRBV5-1,-,TGCGCCAGCAGTTGGCAGGGAGGGACTGAAGCTTTCTTT,CASSWQGGTEAFF
TRBJ1-5,TRBD1,TRBV20-1,-,TGCAGTGCTAGAGATGGGACAGCTCGCCAGCATTTT,CSARDGTARQHF
TRBJ1-4,-,TRBV29-1,-,TGCAGCAGGGCAGACAGGCGCGGGGAAAAACTGTTTTTT,CSRADRRGEKLFF
TRBJ2-7,-,TRBV15,-,TGTGCCACCAGCAGAGGGGAGACAGCGGCTGGCTACGAGCAGTACTTC,CATSRGETAAGYEQYF
TRBJ2-5,-,TRBV7-8,few,TGTGCCAGCAGCCAGAGGGATGGAACCTCCCTCCAAGAGACCCAGTACTTC,CASSQRDGTSLQETQYF
TRBJ2-7,TRBD1,TRBV20-1,-,TGCAGTGCTCGAAGTTCTCCAGGGGGCCCCTACGAGCAGTACTTC,CSARSSPGGPYEQYF
TRBJ2-7,-,TRBV9,many,TGTGCCAGCAGCGTAGATGGAGCCTACGAGCAGTACTTC,CASSVDGAYEQYF
TRBJ1-2,-,TRBV9,many,TGTGCCAGCAGCGTAGTCCCAGGGAGGGTGTCCTTAAGTTATGGCTACACCTTC,CASSVVPGRVSLSYGYTF
TRBJ1-2,-,TRBV20-1,-,TGCAGTGCAAGACAGAATTTCTATGGCTACACCTTC,CSARQNFYGYTF
TRBJ2-7,-,TRBV9,-,TGTGCCAGCAGCGTAGGGGGAGACAGCTCCTACGAGCAGTACTTC,CASSVGGDSSYEQYF
TRBJ2-7,TRBD2,TRBV20-1,-,TGCAGTGCTAGAGATCCGGGACTAGCGGGCTACGAGCAGTACTTC,CSARDPGLAGYEQYF
TRBJ2-5,-,TRBV7-9,few,TGCGCCAGCAGCCAAGATCCTTCCCGGCTGGAGACCCAGTACTTC,CASSQDPSRLETQYF
TRBJ1-2,TRBD1,TRBV25-1,few,TGTGCCAGCAGTGGATTACAGGGGCCCCACTATGGCTACACCTTC,CASSGLQGPHYGYTF
TRBJ2-2,-,TRBV5-1,-,TGCGCCAGCAGCGGAGGTGGGGGAAACACCGGGGAGCTGTTTTTT,CASSGGGGNTGELFF
TRBJ1-6,-,TRBV7-8,few,TGTGCCAGCAGCCAAGGTACAGGTCATAATTCACCCCTCCACTTT,CASSQGTGHNSPLHF
TRBJ1-2,-,TRBV25-1,-,TGTGCCAGCAGTGTTAAGAGGGCAGGGGTCGGCTACACCTTC,CASSVKRAGVGYTF
TRBJ1-4,-,TRBV7-3,-,TGTGCCAGCAGCTTAAGGCTTCAGGCAACTAATGAAAAACTGTTTTTT,CASSLRLQATNEKLFF
TRBJ1-2,-,TRBV9,many,TGTGCCAGCAGCGTAGCCTACAGGGACGGCTATGGCTACACCTTC,CASSVAYRDGYGYTF
TRBJ2-7,-,TRBV7-9,-,TGTGCCAGCAGCTTGACTAGTCCGCTCGAGCAGTACTTC,CASSLTSPLEQYF
TRBJ1-5,TRBD1,TRBV19,-,TGTGCCAGTACCCCGCCAGGGGGAATTCAGCCCCAGCATTTT,CASTPPGGIQPQHF
TRBJ2-2,-,TRBV9,many,TGTGCCAGCAGCGTAGATGTCGGGGAGCTGTTTTTT,CASSVDVGELFF
TRBJ1-3,-,TRBV15,-,TGTGCCACCAGCAGGGGTGGAGAGACCATATATTTT,CATSRGGETIYF
TRBJ2-2,-,TRBV24-1,many,TGTGCCACCAGTGATCCGACGGCCGGCGGGGAGCTGTTTTTT,CATSDPTAGGELFF
TRBJ1-4,-,TRBV13,-,TGTGCCAGCAGCTCCTGGAGCACCGACGGTGAAAAACTGTTTTTT,CASSSWSTDGEKLFF
TRBJ1-5,-,TRBV9,many,TGTGCCAGCAGCCCGGGCGGAAGCAATCAGCCCCAGCATTTT,CASSPGGSNQPQHF
TRBJ1-4,TRBD1,TRBV20-1,-,TGCAGTGCTATCAACCGGGACAGGAGCTATGAAAAACTGTTTTTT,CSAINRDRSYEKLFF
TRBJ1-5,TRBD1,TRBV10-2,-,TGCGCCAGCAGTGTCTACAGGGGCGACCAGCCCCAGCATTTT,CASSVYRGDQPQHF
TRBJ1-1,-,TRBV7-8,many,TGTGCCAGCAGCTTCATTTCCGTCGCTACTGAAGCTTTCTTT,CASSFISVATEAFF
TRBJ1-2,-,TRBV2,once,TGTGCCAGCGCGACACGAGGGGGTTATAACTATGGCTGCACCTTC,CASATRGGYNYGCTF
TRBJ1-4,-,TRBV5-6,-,TGTGCCAGCAGCTTGTTTGATGCAACTAATGAAAAACTGTTTTTT,CASSLFDATNEKLFF
TRBJ2-5,-,TRBV6-5,few,TGTGCCAGCAGTTACTCCAGGGACCAACAGTATGAGACCCAGTACTTC,CASSYSRDQQYETQYF
TRBJ1-2,-,TRBV19,few,TGTGCCAGTAGTGGACAGACTAGTTTATATGGCTACACCTTC,CASSGQTSLYGYTF
TRBJ2-2,TRBD1,TRBV7-6,many,TGTGCTAGCAGCTTTGACAGGGTTGGCGGGGAGCTGTTTTTT,CASSFDRVGGELFF
TRBJ2-5,TRBD2,TRBV11-2,-,TGTGCCAGCAGCTTTACTAGCGGGGGAGAGACCCAGTACTTC,CASSFTSGGETQYF
TRBJ1-1,-,TRBV7-2,few,TGTGCCAGCAGCTTTAGGGGTATTGAAGCTTTCTTT,CASSFRGIEAFF
TRBJ1-2,TRBD1,TRBV5-1,-,TGCGCCAGCAGCTCGATTCCGGGACAGGGATCTAACTATGGCTACACCTTC,CASSSIPGQGSNYGYTF
TRBJ2-7,TRBD1,TRBV7-3,once,TGTGCCAGCAGAGGGACAGGGGGCTACTACGAGCAGTACTTC,CASRGTGGYYEQYF
TRBJ1-2,-,TRBV12-3/TRBV12-4,-,TGTGCCAGCAGAAACGGGGGCAACAGTTATGGCTACACCTTC,CASRNGGNSYGYTF
TRBJ1-4,-,TRBV10-3,-,TGTGCCATCAGTGAGCGGACATCGAATGAAAAACTGTTTTTT,CAISERTSNEKLFF
TRBJ2-5,-,TRBV7-9,many,TGTGCCAGCAGCTGGAAGGGGGGGCCGGAGACCCAGTACTTC,CASSWKGGPETQYF
TRBJ1-4,-,TRBV29-1,-,TGCAGCGCCGTTAGTGGGGGGAAGGGAAAACTGTTTTTT,CSAVSGGKGKLFF
TRBJ1-2,-,TRBV5-1,once,TGTGCCAGCAGCTCAGGGCAGGGAGGGGTCTATGGCTACACCTTC,CASSSGQGGVYGYTF
TRBJ2-5,-,TRBV6-1,few,TGTGCCAGCAGTTCGACGACACCAGCAGAGACCCAGTACTTC,CASSSTTPAETQYF
TRBJ1-4,-,TRBV13,-,TGTGCCAGCAGTGCAAGGGGGAAAAAACTGTTTTTT,CASSARGKKLFF
TRBJ2-7,-,TRBV7-8,few,TGTGCCAGCATCCCCGAGGCAGGGATTCTCCACGAGCAGTACTTC,CASIPEAGILHEQYF